One sample yielded the 22 T cell receptor beta chains listed below, sequenced in a study of T-cell memory formation after mild COVID-19. TCRdb re-analysed the 5' RACE reads in MiXCR, keeping a single row per CDR3 protein. Of around 510,000 distinct CDR3 sequences in the sample, 20% to 25% were seen once. Sequenced sample: PBMCs or a T cell subset sorted from them (not recorded which). Every receptor here comes from an adult woman who had mild COVID-19 (a few samples of this study predate the infection). Cell type and time point are not known.

This chain joins TRBV29-1 and TRBJ2-1; D may be TRBD2 (5 bases). This CDR3 region has 15 residues. Trimming removed 4 bases from V and 1 base from J, with 14 bases in between. The germline V gene has CDR1 SQVTM and CDR2 ANQGSEA. This CDR3 reads CSVATPAASYNEQFF. CDR3 sequence (DNA): TGCAGCGTTGCCACCCCAGCGGCTTCCTACAATGAGCAGTTCTTC.

This chain links TRBV15 with TRBJ2-7, with 9 positions matching TRBD1. V lost 0 bases, J lost 5 bases, and 5 bases stayed unmatched. CDR1 and CDR2 from the germline V gene are LNHNV and YYDKDF (reference sequence). The CDR3 covers 15 residues. The chain's CDR3 is CATSRDSGQGNEQYF. The CDR3 nucleotides are TGTGCCACCAGCAGAGATTCCGGACAGGGGAACGAGCAGTACTTC.

This rearrangement joins TRBV12-3 or TRBV12-4 to TRBJ2-6, with D hard to call. The V end lost 7 bases, the J end lost 0 bases, and 13 bases lay between the germline ends. The CDR3 spans 16 residues. The chain's CDR3 is CASTSGRSSGANVLTF. The CDR3 coding sequence is TGTGCCAGCACCTCTGGACGGAGCTCTGGGGCCAACGTCCTGACTTTC.

The gene calls are TRBV2 and TRBJ2-7, with TRBD1 matching 10 bases. The CDR3 is 14 residues long. Per the germline V gene, CDR1 is SNHLY and CDR2 is FYNNEI. V trimming: 5 bases; J trimming: 3 bases; junction bases outside the gene matches: 4. CDR3 nucleotides: TGTGCCAGCAGTCACGGGACAGGGGACTACGAGCAGTACTTC. Its protein is CASSHGTGDYEQYF.

J is TRBJ2-2 and V is TRBV12-3 or TRBV12-4; weak D call: TRBD2 (6 bases). This CDR3 region has 14 residues. The V end was cut by 4 bases, the J end by 7 bases, with 13 bases between. The CDR3 DNA follows: TGTGCCAGCAGTTGGCGGGGAGGCGGCGGGGAGCTGTTTTTT. This translates into CASSWRGGGGELFF.

The J gene is TRBJ2-7, the V gene TRBV2, with 7 nucleotides matching TRBD2. V dropped 6 bases and J dropped 6; count of bases not matched to a gene: 8. The CDR3 totals 13 residues. CDR1 SNHLY and CDR2 FYNNEI come from the germline V gene. The CDR3 loop is CASRGLSRGEQYF. For the CDR3, the DNA is TGTGCCAGCAGGGGACTATCACGGGGCGAGCAGTACTTC.

V is TRBV7-9 and J is TRBJ1-1; the D gene is possibly TRBD1 (5 bases). Germline lookup yields CDR1 SEHNR and CDR2 FQNEAQ (reference sequence). CDR3 length equals 14 residues. V lost 2 bases, J lost 0 bases, and 7 bases lay in between. Here the CDR3 DNA reads TGTGCCAGCAGCTTATCGGACATGAACACTGAAGCTTTCTTT. It codes for CASSLSDMNTEAFF. Variable domain in full (rest from reference TRBV7-9 and TRBJ1-1): DTGVSQNPRHKITKRGQNVTFRCDPISEHNRLYWYRQTLGQGPEFLTYFQNEAQLEKSRLLSDRFSAERPKGSFSTLEIQRTEQGDSAMYLCASSLSDMNTEAFFGQGTRLTVV.

The rearrangement uses TRBV20-1 and TRBJ2-3, with 9 nucleotides matching TRBD2. With V trimmed by 4 bases and J by 5 bases, 7 bases remained unmatched. The CDR3 extends over 14 amino acids. Germline values: CDR1 DFQATT, CDR2 SNEGSKA (reference sequence). The CDR3 DNA sequence: TGCAGTGCTACGCCGGGACTAGCCGGAGATACGCAGTATTTT. As protein: CSATPGLAGDTQYF.

The genes are TRBV7-6 and TRBJ2-4; 10 bases are shared with TRBD2. CDR1 and CDR2 (germline): SGHVS, FNYEAQ. J lost 3 bases, V lost 3 bases, and 14 bases had no gene match. CDR3 length: 19 residues. DNA of the CDR3: TGTGCCAGCAGCTTTCCCAGGAGCGGGAGGGCCTATGTCAAAAACATTCAGTACTTC. Protein product: CASSFPRSGRAYVKNIQYF.

This clonotype was seen a handful of times. The chain is built from TRBV12-3 or TRBV12-4 and TRBJ2-3, with a weak D call TRBD2 (5 bases). CDR3 length: 17 amino acids. Trimming took 5 bases from V and 4 from J, leaving 22 bases between them. The CDR3 bases are TGTGCCAGCAGTAAGACACTAGTCGTAACCACCCCAGATACGCAGTATTTT. Amino acid sequence: CASSKTLVVTTPDTQYF.

The chain couples TRBV11-2 to TRBJ1-2; TRBD1 is a possible D gene (5 bases). CDR3 length: 15 residues. Germline V gene lookup returns CDR1 SGHAT and CDR2 FQNNGV. V was pared by 4 bases and J by 5 bases, with 17 bases between. CDR3 coding DNA: TGTGCCAGCAGCTCCCGGGGTTGGGGGAATTATGGCTACACCTTC. As protein: CASSSRGWGNYGYTF.

The chain employs TRBV20-1 and TRBJ1-1; 7 bases are a match to TRBD1. This CDR3 has 15 residues. Looked up from germline, CDR1 is DFQATT and CDR2 is SNEGSKA (reference sequence). V lost 5 bases to trimming and J lost 4 bases; unmatched junction nucleotides: 13. CDR3 in amino acids: CSALPRDSQATEAFF. The CDR3 DNA follows: TGCAGTGCTCTACCCCGGGACAGCCAGGCCACTGAAGCTTTCTTT.

V usage is TRBV18 and J usage is TRBJ2-2; 11 positions match TRBD1. The junction had 6 bases not matched to a gene; V was cut back by 5 bases and J by 7 bases. This CDR3 contains 15 residues. The V gene's germline CDR1 is KGHSH and CDR2 LQKENI. The CDR3 spells CASSSGQGAVGELFF. As DNA, the CDR3 is TGTGCCAGCTCAAGCGGACAGGGGGCCGTCGGGGAGCTGTTTTTT. Variable domain in full (rest from reference TRBV18 and TRBJ2-2): NAGVMQNPRHLVRRRGQEARLRCSPMKGHSHVYWYRQLPEEGLKFMVYLQKENIIDESGMPKERFSAEFPKEGPSILRIQQVVRGDSAAYFCASSSGQGAVGELFFGEGSRLTVL.

A word on this clonotype: This CDR3 fails to terminate in the conserved phenylalanine or tryptophan, so it likely reflects a read error. This rearrangement joins TRBV12-3 or TRBV12-4 to TRBJ2-7; maybe TRBD1 (6 bases). V dropped 5 bases and J dropped 10 bases, with 12 bases sitting between them. The CDR3 sequence is 11 residues long. CDR3: CASSLRQAQYL. The CDR3 region has the DNA TGTGCCAGCAGTCTCAGACAGGCCCAGTACTTA.

The chain employs TRBV29-1 and TRBJ2-1; D possibly corresponds to TRBD2 (5 bases). The CDR3 has 16 residues. CDR1 and CDR2 (germline): SQVTM, ANQGSEA. The V gene lost 3 bases and the J gene lost 0 bases, with 15 bases spanning the gap. The CDR3 here is CSVEGDGPFSYNEQFF. CDR3 nucleotide sequence: TGCAGCGTTGAGGGAGACGGCCCCTTCTCCTACAATGAGCAGTTCTTC.

This chain uses TRBV6-5 with TRBJ1-5; 8 bases match TRBD1. Germline-derived CDR1 and CDR2 are MNHEY and SVGAGI. V gave up 0 bases and J gave up 7 bases; unmatched junction bases: 5. The CDR3 runs to 15 residues. DNA of the CDR3: TGTGCCAGCAGTTACTCCTACAGGGGGGAGCAGCCCCAGCATTTT. Amino acid sequence: CASSYSYRGEQPQHF.

Many counts were recorded for this clonotype. This chain joins TRBV5-1 and TRBJ2-1; 13 bases align to TRBD2. The V gene's germline CDR1 is SGHRS and CDR2 YFSETQ. CDR3 length: 19 amino acids. The V segment lost 0 bases and the J segment 3 bases; nucleotides outside the gene matches: 9. This CDR3 reads CASSLAGLAGAGFYNEQFF. CDR3 in DNA: TGCGCCAGCAGCTTGGCTGGACTAGCGGGGGCCGGGTTCTACAATGAGCAGTTCTTC.

The chain carries TRBV24-1 and TRBJ2-2, with TRBD1 as a possible D gene (6 bases). Germline V gives CDR1 KGHDR, CDR2 SFDVKD. This CDR3 region has 17 residues. V lost 0 bases to trimming and J lost 5 bases, with 15 bases between them. CDR3: CATSDLTGRGSTGELFF. The DNA for the CDR3 is TGTGCCACCAGTGATTTGACCGGCAGGGGCTCGACCGGGGAGCTGTTTTTT.

This clonotype was picked up a small number of times. The chain joins TRBV21-1 to TRBJ2-2; TRBD2 is taken as the D call from the table, unchecked against the DNA. TRBV21-1 is marked as a pseudogene. The CDR3 sequence is 17 residues long. CDR3 sequence (DNA): TGTGCCAGCAGCAAAAGAGGAGGGCAGCCGAACACCGGGGAGCTGTTTTTT. This encodes CASSKRGGQPNTGELFF.

The gene calls are TRBV5-6 and TRBJ1-6; no definite D call. Trimming left V 0 bases short and J 6 bases short, with 7 bases between. CDR3 size: 14 residues. Per germline, CDR1 SGHDT and CDR2 YYEEEE. The DNA of the CDR3 is TGTGCCAGCAGCTTGGCCCAGGTTAATTCACCCCTCCACTTT. Translated, it gives CASSLAQVNSPLHF.

V is TRBV7-3 and J is TRBJ1-2; D may be TRBD1 (6 bases). The V gene's germline CDR1 is SGHTA and CDR2 FQGTGA. CDR3 length equals 12 residues. Deletions cut 3 bases from V and 11 bases from J, with 13 bases between. CDR3 nucleotide sequence: TGTGCCAGCAGCTTTCCGGACAGAGGTTACACCTTC. Amino acid sequence: CASSFPDRGYTF.

This clonotype was detected ten times or more. The gene calls are TRBV12-3 or TRBV12-4 and TRBJ2-1; 9 bases fit TRBD2. This CDR3 contains 15 residues. J was trimmed by 4 bases and V by 1 base; bases with no gene match: 2. Here the CDR3 DNA reads TGTGCCAGCAGTTTAGGCGGGGGGGCTTACAATGAGCAGTTCTTC. Its protein product is CASSLGGGAYNEQFF.